The 23 T cell receptor beta chains below all came from one sample that was sequenced in a study of blood T cell repertoires in COVID-19. Here immunoSEQ multiplex PCR was the method, and the copy in TCRdb shows in-frame clones only, minus some. The data contain 200,000 to 250,000 clones, approximately 91% of them singletons. Sequencing was done on a sample of peripheral blood. All receptors come from a woman between 35 and 50 years old with acute or convalescent COVID-19.

This chain links TRBV29-1 with TRBJ1-2; D not certain. The V gene's germline CDR1 is SQVTM and CDR2 ANQGSEA. This CDR3 is built from 12 residues. V lost 0 bases to trimming and J lost 5 bases, with 7 bases between them. CDR3 nucleotide sequence: TGCAGCGTTGAAGATCGGGGTTATGGCTACACCTTC. It encodes CSVEDRGYGYTF.

The chain uses TRBV2 and TRBJ1-1; 8 bases are shared with TRBD1. Germline CDR1 is SNHLY and CDR2 is FYNNEI. CDR3 size: 13 residues. V lost 4 bases, J lost 8 bases, and 6 bases stayed unmatched. CDR3 in amino acids: CASSVGRGPEAFF. The CDR3 DNA sequence: TGTGCCAGCAGTGTAGGCAGGGGGCCAGAAGCTTTCTTT.

The gene calls are TRBV7-8 and TRBJ1-5; TRBD1 might be the D (6 bases). The germline gives CDR1 SGHVS, CDR2 FQNEAQ. The CDR3 covers 16 residues. V lost 4 bases to trimming and J lost 5 bases, with 18 bases between them. CDR3 sequence (DNA): TGTGCCAGCAGCTCAGAGGCCCGGGGGGCCTATCAGCCCCAGCATTTT. This sequence encodes CASSSEARGAYQPQHF. The full variable domain, in which reference TRBV7-8 and TRBJ1-5 provide the parts outside the CDR3, is GAGVSQSPRYKVAKRGQDVALRCDPISGHVSLFWYQQALGQGPEFLTYFQNEAQLDKSGLPSDRFFAERPEGSVSTLKIQRTQQEDSAVYLCASSSEARGAYQPQHFGDGTRLSIL.

The rearrangement uses TRBV5-6 and TRBJ2-5; D not certain. V dropped 4 bases and J dropped 0 bases, with 4 bases sitting between them. CDR3 length: 12 residues. Germline CDR1 is SGHDT and CDR2 is YYEEEE. CDR3 nucleotides: TGTGCCAGCAGCCTTTACCAAGAGACCCAGTACTTC. It specifies CASSLYQETQYF.

This chain connects TRBV30 to TRBJ1-1; D remains ambiguous. There are 12 residues in the CDR3. Germline CDR1 is GTSNPN and CDR2 is SVGIG (reference sequence). V was pared by 0 bases and J by 4 bases, with 6 bases between. The CDR3 bases are TGTGCCTGGAGTGTACTTGGCACTGAAGCTTTCTTT. It codes for CAWSVLGTEAFF.

This chain uses TRBV12-3 or TRBV12-4 with TRBJ1-2, with no clear D. Trimming removed 10 bases at V and 2 bases at J, with 14 bases between. The CDR3 covers 13 residues. In nucleotides, the CDR3 is TGTGCCACCTTTGGGCAGGCCAACTATGGCTACACCTTC. Its translation: CATFGQANYGYTF.

This chain connects TRBV6-4 to TRBJ1-1, with D unresolved. Deletions cut 0 bases from V and 0 bases from J, with 5 bases between. The germline CDR1 and CDR2 sequences are MRHNA and SNTAGT. The CDR3 length is 14 residues. Written as DNA, the CDR3 is TGTGCCAGCAGTGACTCGTATATGAACACTGAAGCTTTCTTT. It codes for CASSDSYMNTEAFF.

The chain joins TRBV11-2 to TRBJ1-4; D might be TRBD1 (6 bases). Deletions cut 5 bases from V and 7 bases from J, with 20 bases between. The CDR3 loop spans 16 amino acids. The germline gives CDR1 SGHAT, CDR2 FQNNGV. The CDR3 region is CASSPQGGAGSEKLFF. In nucleotides, the CDR3 is TGTGCCAGCAGCCCACAAGGGGGGGCAGGTAGTGAAAAACTGTTTTTT. The variable domain in full, completed from reference TRBV11-2 and TRBJ1-4, reads EAGVAQSPRYKIIEKRQSVAFWCNPISGHATLYWYQQILGQGPKLLIQFQNNGVVDDSQLPKDRFSAERLKGVDSTLKIQPAKLEDSAVYLCASSPQGGAGSEKLFFGSGTQLSVL.

This clone was seen a handful of times. The chain has TRBV7-2 and TRBJ2-2, with TRBD1 as a possible D gene (5 bases). The germline V gene encodes CDR1 SGHTA and CDR2 FQGNSA. Trimming removed 1 base at V and 0 bases at J, with 9 bases between. The CDR3 extends over 16 amino acids. For the CDR3, the DNA is TGTGCCAGCAGCTTAGTTGTGACAGCGAACACCGGGGAGCTGTTTTTT. This gives the protein CASSLVVTANTGELFF.

The chain employs TRBV15 and TRBJ2-7; the match to TRBD2 covers 9 bases. The CDR3 runs 14 residues. From germline, CDR1 is LNHNV and CDR2 YYDKDF (reference sequence). The V segment lost 0 bases and the J segment 7 bases; nucleotides outside the gene matches: 4. As DNA, the CDR3 is TGTGCCACCAGCAGAGATGCAGCGGGGGGTGAGCAGTACGTC. It encodes CATSRDAAGGEQYV.

The chain carries TRBV28 and TRBJ2-2; D is perhaps TRBD1 (6 bases). CDR1 and CDR2 from the germline V gene are MDHEN and SYDVKM. The length of the CDR3 is 16 residues. The V end was cut by 5 bases, the J end by 2 bases, with 15 bases between. CDR3 region: CASSEGVRTNTGELFF. CDR3 DNA sequence: TGTGCCAGCAGTGAGGGGGTCCGAACTAACACCGGGGAGCTGTTTTTT.

V usage is TRBV7-8 and J usage is TRBJ2-5; 13 bases match TRBD2. CDR3 length equals 17 residues. Losses at the gene ends were 4 bases for V and 5 bases for J; bases not matched to a gene: 10. In germline, CDR1 is SGHVS, CDR2 FQNEAQ. The CDR3 region has the DNA TGTGCCAGCAGCTCCGGGACTAGCGGGACGGGCTTGGAGACCCAGTACTTC. Translation: CASSSGTSGTGLETQYF.

This chain joins TRBV19 and TRBJ2-3; TRBD1 might be the D (6 bases). The CDR3 runs to 15 residues. Trimming stripped 4 bases from V and 2 bases from J, with 13 bases between. Per germline, CDR1 LNHDA and CDR2 SQIVND (reference sequence). CDR3 in DNA: TGTGCCAGTAGTACTCGTGACAGGCTCACAGATACGCAGTATTTT. This gives the protein CASSTRDRLTDTQYF.

The rearrangement joins TRBV6-5 to TRBJ1-1; D is perhaps TRBD1 (6 bases). The germline V gene has CDR1 MNHEY and CDR2 SVGAGI. The CDR3 consists of 14 residues. Between the trimmed V and J ends, which lost 6 bases and 10 bases, there was a span of 21 bases. CDR3 coding DNA: TGTGCCAGCAGCCTCCAACAGGGAAGGGCCTTAGCTTTCTTT. The encoded protein is CASSLQQGRALAFF.

The chain couples TRBV5-1 to TRBJ2-1; the D gene is possibly TRBD2 (6 bases). Trimming pared 4 bases from V and 6 bases from J, leaving 11 bases between. This CDR3 contains 13 residues. Germline V gene sequence: CDR1 SGHRS, CDR2 YFSETQ. The CDR3 reads CASSTGLTNEQFF. CDR3 sequence (DNA): TGCGCCAGCAGCACGGGACTGACCAATGAGCAGTTCTTC.

This sequence joins TRBV29-1 and TRBJ1-2; 8 bases are shared with TRBD1. V lost 1 base, J lost 4 bases, and 8 bases stayed unmatched. Germline V gives CDR1 SQVTM, CDR2 ANQGSEA. The CDR3 sequence is 15 residues long. CDR3 nucleotide sequence: TGCAGCGTTGAAGCACGGGACAGGATATCCTATGGCTACACCTTC. Translation: CSVEARDRISYGYTF. The full variable domain, its missing parts supplied by reference TRBV29-1 and TRBJ1-2, is SAVISQKPSRDICQRGTSLTIQCQVDSQVTMMFWYRQQPGQSLTLIATANQGSEATYESGFVIDKFPISRPNLTFSTLTVSNMSPEDSSIYLCSVEARDRISYGYTFGSGTRLTVV.

The V and J genes are TRBV5-1 and TRBJ1-2, with TRBD1 matching 7 bases. This CDR3 contains 14 residues. Germline CDR1 reads SGHRS; CDR2 reads YFSETQ. J lost 2 bases, V lost 2 bases, and 3 bases had no gene match. CDR3 nucleotides: TGCGCCAGCAGCTTCAGGGGGTCGAACTATGGCTACACCTTC. Its translation is CASSFRGSNYGYTF.

V usage is TRBV4-1 and J usage is TRBJ1-1; 7 positions match TRBD1. There are 16 residues in the CDR3. With V trimmed by 4 bases and J by 0 bases, 8 bases remained unmatched. The germline CDR1 and CDR2 sequences are MGHRA and YSYEKL. CDR3 DNA sequence: TGCGCCAGCAGCCGAGTTGACAGGGTCATGAACACTGAAGCTTTCTTT. Translation: CASSRVDRVMNTEAFF.

CDR3 in amino acids: CASSVTGLGTEAFF. The CDR3 DNA reads TGTGCCAGCAGCGTGACAGGGTTGGGCACTGAAGCTTTCTTT. The rearrangement links TRBV9 to TRBJ1-1; 7 bases map to TRBD1. Germline CDR1 is SGDLS and CDR2 is YYNGEE. CDR3 length: 14 amino acids. The V and J ends lost 2 bases and 4 bases, in that order; junction bases with no gene match: 5.

J is TRBJ1-2 and V is TRBV14; a possible D gene is TRBD1 (5 bases). Trimming cost V 4 bases and J 8 bases, with 14 bases left between them. Per the germline V gene, CDR1 is SGHDN and CDR2 is FVKESK. The CDR3 contains 13 residues. This chain's CDR3 is CASSRAGPEGYTF. As DNA, the CDR3 is TGTGCCAGCAGCCGGGCGGGGCCGGAAGGCTACACCTTC.

The chain joins TRBV6-4 to TRBJ1-2; 11 bases are a match to TRBD1. Germline V gene lookup returns CDR1 MRHNA and CDR2 SNTAGT. CDR3 size: 17 residues. Trimming took 8 bases from V and 4 from J; bases not matched to a gene: 15. The CDR3 DNA follows: TGTGCCAGCTCAGATAGACAGCCGGGACAGGGGGTCTATGGCTACACCTTC. Translation: CASSDRQPGQGVYGYTF.

The chain recombines TRBV11-2 with TRBJ1-1; 7 bases line up with TRBD1. The CDR3 totals 13 residues. The germline V gene encodes CDR1 SGHAT and CDR2 FQNNGV. Trimming took 2 bases from V and 6 from J; bases not matched to a gene: 3. The CDR3 spells CASSLRGRAEAFF. In DNA, the CDR3 is TGTGCCAGCAGCTTAAGGGGGCGTGCTGAAGCTTTCTTT.

This chain uses TRBV6-5 with TRBJ1-1; D not resolved. The CDR3 runs 15 residues. V lost 0 bases and J lost 1, with 9 bases in between. From germline, CDR1 is MNHEY and CDR2 SVGAGI. The CDR3 sequence is CASSYSIYRNTEAFF. The CDR3 bases are TGTGCCAGCAGTTACTCCATATATAGGAACACTGAAGCTTTCTTT.